These 17 T cell receptor beta chains were all obtained from the same sample, sequenced in a study of CD8 T cells in ankylosing spondylitis. TCRdb itself ran the 5' RACE reads through MiXCR, one entry per CDR3 protein. The sample lists almost 250,000 distinct CDR3 sequences, roughly 32% seen once, with around 4.2% in the top ten. The material sequenced was blood, either unsorted or a sorted T cell fraction (not recorded which). Receptor source: a male donor with ankylosing spondylitis or in good health (not recorded which).

This clonotype was counted only a few times. This rearrangement joins TRBV12-3 or TRBV12-4 to TRBJ2-7, with D perhaps matching TRBD2 (5 bases). The CDR3 has 13 amino acids. Deletions cut 6 bases from V and 5 bases from J, with 14 bases between. The CDR3 coding sequence is TGTGCCAGCAGCTTGGGCGGGTCGGACGAGCAGTACTTC. Its protein product is CASSLGGSDEQYF.

This clonotype was counted between two and nine times. The gene calls are TRBV5-1 and TRBJ1-1; D uncertain. V was shortened by 0 bases and J by 4 bases, with 7 bases between the two germline ends. The V gene's germline CDR1 is SGHRS and CDR2 YFSETQ. The CDR3 contains 13 residues. The CDR3 DNA reads as TGCGCCAGCAGCTTGGCAGAAGCCACTGAAGCTTTCTTT. It codes for CASSLAEATEAFF.

The chain uses TRBV5-1 and TRBJ1-4; 9 bases match TRBD1. Germline CDR1 and CDR2: SGHRS and YFSETQ. J was trimmed by 7 bases and V by 4 bases; bases with no gene match: 11. The CDR3 runs 16 residues. CDR3 in DNA: TGCGCCAGCAGCCCAGCGACAGGGGGATCGGTTGAAAAACTGTTTTTT. It yields the protein CASSPATGGSVEKLFF.

This clonotype has just a few counts. The chain has TRBV9 and TRBJ2-3; D is uncertain. Germline V gives CDR1 SGDLS, CDR2 YYNGEE. V was shortened by 0 bases and J by 2 bases, with 7 bases between the two germline ends. The CDR3 extends over 14 amino acids. CDR3 nucleotide sequence: TGTGCCAGCAGCGTAGGTGTCTACACAGATACGCAGTATTTT. Translated, it gives CASSVGVYTDTQYF. Based on the CDR3 plus reference TRBV9 and TRBJ2-3, the full variable domain is DSGVTQTPKHLITATGQRVTLRCSPRSGDLSVYWYQQSLDQGLQFLIQYYNGEERAKGNILERFSAQQFPDLHSELNLSSLELGDSALYFCASSVGVYTDTQYFGPGTRLTVL.

The chain couples TRBV20-1 to TRBJ2-1; 14 bases agree with TRBD2. This CDR3 is built from 17 residues. With V trimmed by 6 bases and J by 2 bases, 9 bases remained unmatched. Germline V gene data show CDR1 as DFQATT and CDR2 as SNEGSKA (reference sequence). The CDR3 DNA is TGCAGTGCCCGGACTAGCGGGGGGCTTGGCCCCTACAATGAGCAGTTCTTC. This sequence encodes CSARTSGGLGPYNEQFF.

V gene TRBV6-5 combines with J gene TRBJ2-3; tentative D call: TRBD1 (6 bases). Germline assignment: CDR1 MNHEY and CDR2 SVGAGI. Trimming left V 5 bases short and J 2 bases short, with 14 bases between. The CDR3 length is 15 residues. The CDR3 protein is CASSHTGSYTDTQYF. Written as DNA, the CDR3 is TGTGCCAGCAGTCACACAGGGTCTTACACAGATACGCAGTATTTT.

Only a few counts were recorded for this clonotype. The V call is TRBV12-3 or TRBV12-4, the J call TRBJ2-1; D call uncertain. The ends were cut back, 7 bases at V and 8 bases at J, with 18 bases in the middle. The CDR3 sequence is 14 residues long. The CDR3 bases are TGTGCCAGCAAGTTTTCCGTAGGGTATCATGAGCAGTTCTTC. Protein: CASKFSVGYHEQFF.

The gene calls are TRBV7-9 and TRBJ1-6; a possible D gene is TRBD1 (6 bases). The length of the CDR3 is 13 residues. From germline, CDR1 is SEHNR and CDR2 FQNEAQ (reference sequence). V shed 5 bases and J shed 10 bases, with 12 bases lying between them. The DNA for the CDR3 is TGTGCCAGCAGCCTCCACAGGGACTCACCCCTCCACTTT. This sequence encodes CASSLHRDSPLHF.

This clonotype was seen a handful of times. The genes are TRBV20-1 and TRBJ2-3; TRBD1 matches 7 bases. The CDR3 runs to 13 residues. Germline CDR1 and CDR2: DFQATT and SNEGSKA (reference sequence). V was pared by 5 bases and J by 0 bases, with 2 bases of the junction left unmatched. The CDR3 DNA sequence: TGCAGTGCTGAGACAGGGAGCACAGATACGCAGTATTTT. This gives the protein CSAETGSTDTQYF.

The sample holds a few counts of this clonotype. V is TRBV6-5 and J is TRBJ1-3; D remains ambiguous. The germline V and J ends were trimmed by 0 bases and 0 bases, with 6 bases remaining between them. Germline CDR1 MNHEY, CDR2 SVGAGI. This CDR3 has 15 residues. CDR3 in DNA: TGTGCCAGCAGTTACTCGCGCAGCTCTGGAAACACCATATATTTT. Amino acids: CASSYSRSSGNTIYF.

This clonotype has more than one count but fewer than ten. This chain links TRBV7-2 with TRBJ2-1, with D tentatively TRBD1 or TRBD2 (5 bases each). The germline V gene encodes CDR1 SGHTA and CDR2 FQGNSA. With 6 bases removed from V and 15 bases from J, the gap between germline ends came to 18 bases. This CDR3 has 12 residues. The CDR3 region is CASSYPGTELFF. Written as DNA, the CDR3 is TGTGCCAGCAGTTACCCCGGGACGGAGTTGTTCTTC.

This clonotype was seen a handful of times. This chain connects TRBV6-1 to TRBJ2-7, with D unclear. The germline CDR1 and CDR2 sequences are MNHNS and SASEGT. V dropped 6 bases and J dropped 4 bases, with 16 bases sitting between them. This CDR3 is built from 14 residues. The CDR3 region is CASRTDGRPYEQYF. The CDR3 region has the DNA TGTGCCAGCAGAACGGACGGGCGTCCTTACGAGCAGTACTTC.

The chain recombines TRBV12-3 or TRBV12-4 with TRBJ2-3; 9 nucleotides align to TRBD1. With 5 bases clipped from V and 1 base from J, the junction kept 4 bases outside the gene matches. There are 15 residues in the CDR3. The CDR3 DNA follows: TGTGCCAGCAGTACAGGGGGCTGGGGCACAGATACGCAGTATTTT. Translating it yields CASSTGGWGTDTQYF.

This chain connects TRBV6-5 to TRBJ1-1, with D uncertain. V was pared by 2 bases and J by 1 base, with 5 bases between. The CDR3 runs 13 residues. Germline CDR1 is MNHEY and CDR2 is SVGAGI. The CDR3 sequence is CASSYMENTEAFF. CDR3 sequence (DNA): TGTGCCAGCAGTTACATGGAGAACACTGAAGCTTTCTTT.

The chain carries TRBV4-1 and TRBJ2-1, with 14 bases aligning to TRBD2. CDR1 is MGHRA and CDR2 is YSYEKL in the germline V gene. This CDR3 region has 16 residues. With 1 base clipped from V and 6 bases from J, the junction kept 2 bases outside the gene matches. CDR3 DNA sequence: TGCGCCAGCAGCCAAGCCGGGACTAGCGGGGGCAATGAGCAGTTCTTC. Protein: CASSQAGTSGGNEQFF.

The V and J genes are TRBV18 and TRBJ1-2; TRBD1 agrees at 10 bases. The CDR3 runs 15 residues. The V gene's germline CDR1 is KGHSH and CDR2 LQKENI. J lost 4 bases, V lost 2 bases, and 4 bases had no gene match. CDR3 residues: CASSPGTGAAYGYTF. The DNA for the CDR3 is TGTGCCAGCTCACCAGGGACAGGGGCGGCCTATGGCTACACCTTC.

The rearrangement joins TRBV12-3 or TRBV12-4 to TRBJ1-4; TRBD1 agrees at 8 bases. CDR3 length: 15 residues. V trimming: 8 bases; J trimming: 0 bases; junction bases outside the gene matches: 5. CDR3 DNA sequence: TGTGCCAGCGGACAGGGTAGGGCAACTAATGAAAAACTGTTTTTT. As protein: CASGQGRATNEKLFF.